A single sample is the source of the 11 T cell receptor beta chains below, sequenced in a study of cytomegalovirus exposure and HLA in healthy donors. The PCR was carried out with 60 Vbeta primers and 13 Jbeta primers. TCRdb's copy holds only in-frame clones and misses some; the assay was immunoSEQ multiplex PCR. The sample yields some 210,000 clones, around 73% seen once. Input material: PBMCs. These receptors were obtained from a woman aged 25 to 39 in good health and CMV-seropositive.

The chain uses TRBV18 and TRBJ2-1; TRBD2 aligns across 9 bases. CDR3 length: 15 residues. The germline V gene encodes CDR1 KGHSH and CDR2 LQKENI. Trimming cost V 6 bases and J 7 bases; bases outside gene matches: 10. Here the CDR3 reads CASSLIAGGRNEQFF. For the CDR3, the DNA is TGTGCCAGCTCCCTTATCGCGGGGGGGCGGAATGAGCAGTTCTTC. Using reference TRBV18 and TRBJ2-1 for the parts outside the CDR3, the full variable domain is NAGVMQNPRHLVRRRGQEARLRCSPMKGHSHVYWYRQLPEEGLKFMVYLQKENIIDESGMPKERFSAEFPKEGPSILRIQQVVRGDSAAYFCASSLIAGGRNEQFFGPGTRLTVL.

The CDR3: CASSSVAASYNEQFF. In nucleotides, the CDR3 is TGTGCCAGCAGTTCGGTGGCGGCTAGCTACAATGAGCAGTTCTTC. V usage is TRBV2 and J usage is TRBJ2-1; D ambiguous. Per the germline V gene, CDR1 is SNHLY and CDR2 is FYNNEI. CDR3 size: 15 residues. Trimming cost V 5 bases and J 3 bases, with 14 bases left between them.

J is TRBJ2-7 and V is TRBV21-1; the table's TRBD1 call for D was not verified on the DNA. TRBV21-1 corresponds to a pseudogene. CDR3 length: 14 residues. CDR3: CASSKVSGAYEQYF. For the CDR3, the DNA is TGTGCCAGCAGCAAAGTATCAGGGGCTTACGAGCAGTACTTC.

This clone was detected only a few times. The chain joins TRBV30 to TRBJ2-7; a possible D gene is TRBD2 (5 bases). Germline V lookup: CDR1 GTSNPN, CDR2 SVGIG (reference sequence). The germline V and J ends were trimmed by 1 base and 7 bases, with 11 bases remaining between them. This CDR3 region has 12 residues. CDR3 in DNA: TGTGCCTGGAGTGCCCTCCGGGGAGAGCAGTACTTC. Translating it yields CAWSALRGEQYF.

V and J are TRBV7-8 and TRBJ2-1; 14 nucleotides line up with TRBD2. The J segment lost 6 bases and the V segment lost 4 bases, leaving 8 bases of the junction unmatched. From germline, CDR1 is SGHVS and CDR2 FQNEAQ. The CDR3 sequence is 17 residues long. In DNA form, the CDR3 reads TGTGCCAGCAGCTCCGGGACTAGCGGGGGCTGGGGCAATGAGCAGTTCTTC. Translated, it gives CASSSGTSGGWGNEQFF.

The count of this clone is one. The chain links TRBV18 to TRBJ1-1; 7 nucleotides agree with TRBD1. Germline CDR1 is KGHSH and CDR2 is LQKENI. V trimming: 4 bases; J trimming: 5 bases; junction bases outside the gene matches: 7. The CDR3 has 14 residues. CDR3 DNA: TGTGCCAGCTCACTCGGACAGGCGGGGACTGAAGCTTTCTTT. Translated: CASSLGQAGTEAFF.

The CDR3 bases are TGTGCCAGCAGCTCGGCCGGACTAGCGGGTGACTCCTACAATGAGCAGTTCTTC. Its protein is CASSSAGLAGDSYNEQFF. The chain couples TRBV5-4 to TRBJ2-1, with TRBD2 matching over 11 bases. Losses at the gene ends were 3 bases for V and 0 bases for J; bases not matched to a gene: 8. Germline-derived CDR1 and CDR2 are SGHNT and YYREEE (reference sequence). The CDR3 is 18 amino acids.

As regards this clone: An end of the junction does not agree with germline; a read error may underlie this. J is TRBJ2-1 and V is TRBV27, with 10 bases lining up with TRBD2. CDR1 and CDR2 from the germline V gene are MNHEY and SMNVEV (reference sequence). The CDR3 covers 16 residues. CDR3 amino acids: CASGLTSGRAYNEQFF. CDR3 nucleotides: TGTGCCAGCGGTTTAACGAGCGGGAGGGCTTACAATGAGCAGTTCTTC.

The chain joins TRBV30 to TRBJ2-7; 8 positions agree with TRBD1. This CDR3 is 13 amino acids long. CDR1 is GTSNPN, CDR2 SVGIG, per germline (reference sequence). Trimming at V came to 1 base and at J to 5 bases, leaving 4 bases not matched to a gene. CDR3 bases: TGTGCCTGGAGTGGGGACAGGACGAACGAGCAGTACTTC. This encodes CAWSGDRTNEQYF.

V and J are TRBV2 and TRBJ1-3, with D unclear. The CDR3 has 13 residues. V was clipped by 0 bases and J by 4 bases, with 4 bases between them. CDR1 is SNHLY and CDR2 is FYNNEI in the germline V gene. CDR3: CASSEARGNTIYF. In DNA, the CDR3 is TGTGCCAGCAGTGAAGCGCGAGGAAACACCATATATTTT.

CDR3 in DNA: TGTGCCAGCAGCTCGCGACTAGCCGCCGGGGAGCTGTTTTTT. It yields the protein CASSSRLAAGELFF. V and J are TRBV11-2 and TRBJ2-2, with 7 positions matching TRBD2. The CDR3 sequence is 14 residues long. The trim removed 4 bases at V and 6 bases at J, leaving 5 bases unmatched. CDR1 and CDR2 from the germline V gene are SGHAT and FQNNGV.